One sample yielded the 27 T cell receptor beta chains listed below, sequenced in a study of Graves' ophthalmopathy and Graves' hyperthyroidism. Amplification targeted the TCR beta CDR3 regions, with RNA transcripts as the source material. A first-round RT-PCR used HTBI primers, followed by a second-round multiplex PCR. MiXCR, applied by TCRdb to the multiplex PCR reads, yields one record per CDR3 protein. The repertoire includes hundreds of thousands of distinct CDR3 sequences, 35% to 50% of them detected once, and approximately 43% sits in the top ten. The sequencing input was peripheral blood. The receptor source for this set is an adult man with Graves' ophthalmopathy.

This clonotype was seen repeatedly, ten times or more. The chain carries TRBV7-9 and TRBJ1-1; D possibly corresponds to TRBD1 (6 bases). Trimming stripped 0 bases from V and 4 bases from J, with 9 bases between. The V gene's germline CDR1 is SEHNR and CDR2 FQNEAQ (reference sequence). The CDR3 spans 14 residues. CDR3 DNA: TGTGCCAGCAGCTTAGCGGGGACACTCACTGAAGCTTTCTTT. Translation: CASSLAGTLTEAFF.

As regards this clonotype: Sequence at one end of the junction differs from germline and may be a read error. This sequence joins TRBV10-3 and TRBJ2-5, with a possible D match to TRBD2 (6 bases). The CDR3 is 15 amino acids. The germline CDR1 and CDR2 sequences are ENHRY and SYGVKD. In DNA form, the CDR3 reads TGTGCCATCAGCAGCCTCGCCGGGAGTCAAGAGACCCGGTACTTC. Amino acids: CAISSLAGSQETRYF.

At least ten counts were recorded for this clonotype. The rearrangement links TRBV9 to TRBJ1-2; no clear D. The length of the CDR3 is 15 residues. Trimming left V 4 bases short and J 0 bases short, with 13 bases between. The germline gives CDR1 SGDLS, CDR2 YYNGEE. CDR3 in amino acids: CASSPVFSANYGYTF. Here the CDR3 DNA reads TGTGCCAGCAGCCCGGTGTTTTCGGCTAACTATGGCTACACCTTC.

A remark on this clonotype: This may be a read error: a much more frequent sequence differs by one nucleotide. The chain recombines TRBV24-1 with TRBJ1-5; D is undetermined. The CDR3 has 13 amino acids. V lost 6 bases to trimming and J lost 6 bases, with 11 bases between them. Looked up from germline, CDR1 is KGHDR and CDR2 is SFDVKD. The CDR3 is CATSLGRGQPQHF. The CDR3 DNA reads TGTGCCACCAGTTTAGGACGGGGTCAGCCCCAGCATTTT.

This clonotype was seen only a few times. The CDR3 sequence: CSGVGTVSYEQYF. The DNA for the CDR3 is TGCAGTGGGGTTGGGACGGTCTCCTACGAGCAGTACTTC. This rearrangement joins TRBV20-1 to TRBJ2-7; either TRBD1 or TRBD2 may supply D (5 bases each). V lost 7 bases and J lost 0, with 13 bases in between. Germline V gene data show CDR1 as DFQATT and CDR2 as SNEGSKA (reference sequence). There are 13 residues in the CDR3.

V usage is TRBV6-1 and J usage is TRBJ1-2; a possible D gene is TRBD1 (6 bases). V gave up 5 bases and J gave up 7 bases, with 17 bases separating them. CDR1 MNHNS and CDR2 SASEGT come from the germline V gene. The CDR3 runs to 14 residues. The CDR3 region has the DNA TGTGCCAGCAGTTACTCTGGGGGCTCTAGTGGCTACACCTTC. Translation: CASSYSGGSSGYTF.

A few counts support this clonotype. The chain combines TRBV5-5 with TRBJ2-2, with TRBD1 matching 9 bases. CDR1 and CDR2 (germline): SGHKS, YYEKEE (reference sequence). The CDR3 extends over 15 amino acids. V lost 3 bases to trimming and J lost 4 bases; unmatched junction nucleotides: 4. The CDR3 is CASSYRGLITGELFF. DNA of the CDR3: TGTGCCAGCAGCTACAGGGGGCTTATCACCGGGGAGCTGTTTTTT.

This clonotype showed up just once. The CDR3 sequence: CAWSPGGTAYEQYF. The CDR3 nucleotides read TGTGCCTGGAGTCCGGGGGGGACAGCCTACGAGCAGTACTTC. The chain has TRBV25-1 and TRBJ2-7; tentative D call: TRBD2 (8 bases). In germline, CDR1 is MGHDK, CDR2 SYGVNS. V was pared by 11 bases and J by 2 bases, with 19 bases between. The CDR3 totals 14 residues.

The J gene is TRBJ1-2, the V gene TRBV2; 9 nucleotides line up with TRBD1. CDR3 length: 13 amino acids. The V segment lost 1 base and the J segment 8 bases; nucleotides outside the gene matches: 2. Germline V gene sequence: CDR1 SNHLY, CDR2 FYNNEI. CDR3 DNA sequence: TGTGCCAGCAGTGAAGGGACAGGGGAAGGCTACACCTTC. Translation: CASSEGTGEGYTF.

The rearrangement joins TRBV20-1 to TRBJ1-2; 9 positions agree with TRBD1. The V gene end was trimmed by 5 bases and the J gene end by 6 bases; junction bases not matched to a gene: 7. Germline CDR1 is DFQATT and CDR2 is SNEGSKA (reference sequence). The CDR3 runs 13 residues. CDR3 coding DNA: TGCAGTGCTGCGGGACAGGGCGAGAATGGCTACACCTTC. It yields the protein CSAAGQGENGYTF.

The CDR3 region is CASSSPNADRLQHF. Here the CDR3 DNA reads TGTGCCAGCAGTTCCCCAAACGCCGACAGGCTACAGCATTTT. The chain carries TRBV25-1 and TRBJ1-5; a weak D match, TRBD1 (6 bases). From germline, CDR1 is MGHDK and CDR2 SYGVNS. V lost 5 bases to trimming and J lost 13 bases, with 21 bases between them. CDR3 size: 14 residues.

At least ten counts were recorded for this clonotype. The chain couples TRBV7-3 to TRBJ2-5; possibly TRBD1 for D (5 bases). Trimming stripped 2 bases from V and 5 bases from J, with 9 bases between. Germline V gene lookup returns CDR1 SGHTA and CDR2 FQGTGA. The CDR3 is 13 residues long. In DNA form, the CDR3 reads TGTGCCAGCAGCTTACAAGGGGCCGAGACCCAGTACTTC. Translating it yields CASSLQGAETQYF.

About this clonotype: Being one base from a much bigger clone, this may be a read error. This chain connects TRBV2 to TRBJ1-1; 8 bases match TRBD1. The CDR3 is 16 residues long. CDR1 and CDR2 (germline): SNHLY, FYNNEI. Trimming at V came to 7 bases and at J to 4 bases, leaving 14 bases not matched to a gene. The CDR3 DNA is TGTGCCAGCAACCAGGAGACAGGGGCCATTAGCACTGAAGCTTTCTTT. Translating gives CASNQETGAISTEAFF. Looking up the rest from reference TRBV2 and TRBJ1-1 gives the full variable domain: EPEVTQTPSHQVTQMGQEVILRCVPISNHLYFYWYRQILGQKVEFLVSFYNNEISEKSEIFDDQFSVERPDGSNFTLKIRSTKLEDSAMYFCASNQETGAISTEAFFGQGTRLTVV.

V gene TRBV2 combines with J gene TRBJ1-1; the match to TRBD1 covers 8 bases. This CDR3 is built from 15 residues. V lost 6 bases, J lost 0 bases, and 6 bases stayed unmatched. From germline, CDR1 is SNHLY and CDR2 FYNNEI. The CDR3 DNA reads TGTGCCAGCAGCACTCCAGGGGGCCTGAACACTGAAGCTTTCTTT. This encodes CASSTPGGLNTEAFF.

This clonotype was seen a handful of times. This chain uses TRBV20-1 with TRBJ2-7; possibly TRBD1 for D (6 bases). Germline V gene lookup returns CDR1 DFQATT and CDR2 SNEGSKA (reference sequence). The CDR3 has 14 amino acids. Trimming removed 3 bases at V and 5 bases at J, with 17 bases between. CDR3: CSASTQGRVHEQYF. Written as DNA, the CDR3 is TGCAGTGCTAGCACACAGGGAAGGGTCCACGAGCAGTACTTC.

A few counts support this clonotype. The V call is TRBV5-6, the J call TRBJ2-7; maybe TRBD1 (5 bases). V gave up 2 bases and J gave up 0 bases, with 9 bases separating them. The CDR3 length is 14 residues. Germline V gene lookup returns CDR1 SGHDT and CDR2 YYEEEE. The CDR3, as DNA: TGTGCCAGCAGCTTTGACAGCGACTCCTACGAGCAGTACTTC. Amino acid sequence: CASSFDSDSYEQYF.

This clonotype was seen only a few times. The V gene is TRBV6-6, the J gene TRBJ2-5, with a tentative D call TRBD1 (6 bases). From germline, CDR1 is MNHNY and CDR2 SVGAGI (reference sequence). Deletions cut 7 bases from V and 0 bases from J, with 12 bases between. The CDR3 has 14 amino acids. CDR3 residues: CASILGDNQETQYF. The CDR3 nucleotides read TGTGCCAGCATTCTCGGGGACAACCAAGAGACCCAGTACTTC.

On this clonotype: A much larger clone lies one base from this, so it may be a read error. The chain uses TRBV2 and TRBJ1-1; D gene uncertain. Deletions cut 2 bases from V and 4 bases from J, with 17 bases between. Germline loops: CDR1 SNHLY, CDR2 FYNNEI. The CDR3 totals 16 residues. CDR3: CASSEKGSLGSTEAFF. The DNA of the CDR3 is TGTGCCAGCAGTGAAAAAGGATCCCTGGGGAGCACTGAAGCTTTCTTT.

This clonotype was recorded many times. The chain couples TRBV2 to TRBJ1-2, with D hard to call. This CDR3 is 14 amino acids long. Germline CDR1 SNHLY, CDR2 FYNNEI. The V gene lost 2 bases and the J gene lost 6 bases, with 13 bases spanning the gap. The CDR3 region is CASSERKTLDGYTF. The CDR3 DNA is TGTGCCAGCAGTGAAAGAAAGACGTTGGATGGCTACACCTTC.

This clonotype was detected only a few times. The rearrangement joins TRBV7-9 to TRBJ1-5, with a tentative D call TRBD1 (5 bases). Germline CDR1 and CDR2: SEHNR and FQNEAQ (reference sequence). Trimming pared 1 base from V and 0 bases from J, leaving 7 bases between. The CDR3 has 15 residues. CDR3 in amino acids: CASSLGQNSNQPQHF. The CDR3 nucleotides read TGTGCCAGCAGCTTAGGACAGAATAGCAATCAGCCCCAGCATTTT.

Worth noting for this clonotype: Sequence at one end of the junction differs from germline and may be a read error. The chain is built from TRBV6-1 and TRBJ1-5, with 9 bases aligning to TRBD1. CDR1 and CDR2 from the germline V gene are MNHNS and SASEGT. The CDR3 consists of 14 residues. The CDR3 loop reads CVSSPTGTGQPQHF. The CDR3 nucleotides read TGTGTCAGCAGTCCTACTGGGACAGGGCAGCCCCAGCATTTT.

A remark on this clonotype: It may be a read error: a sequence one base away is much more abundant. This chain joins TRBV19 and TRBJ1-2; D gene ambiguous. The V and J ends lost 6 bases and 7 bases respectively, with 18 bases between them. The germline CDR1 and CDR2 sequences are LNHDA and SQIVND (reference sequence). CDR3 length: 14 amino acids. CDR3 bases: TGTGCCAGTAGCTCCGGGCCTCCGGGTACTGGCTACACCTTC. It specifies CASSSGPPGTGYTF.

This clonotype has only one observation. The V call is TRBV25-1, the J call TRBJ2-6; D remains ambiguous. The CDR3 consists of 15 residues. The germline V gene has CDR1 MGHDK and CDR2 SYGVNS. Trimming cost V 6 bases and J 2 bases, with 11 bases left between them. The chain's CDR3 is CASSEVATGANVLTF. The CDR3 DNA is TGTGCCAGCAGCGAGGTGGCGACTGGGGCCAACGTCCTGACTTTC.

The V and J genes are TRBV29-1 and TRBJ2-7; D possibly corresponds to TRBD1 (6 bases). CDR1 and CDR2 (germline): SQVTM, ANQGSEA. Between the trimmed V and J ends, which lost 8 bases and 3 bases, there was a span of 14 bases. The CDR3 is 12 residues long. The CDR3 DNA reads TGCAGCTCATCCACAGGGAACTACGAGCAGTACTTC. It translates to CSSSTGNYEQYF.

The chain carries TRBV25-1 and TRBJ1-4, with a tentative D call TRBD1 (5 bases). V lost 5 bases and J 3 bases, leaving 13 bases between the germline ends. CDR3 size: 15 residues. The germline V gene encodes CDR1 MGHDK and CDR2 SYGVNS. Here the CDR3 reads CASSYAGGANEKLFF. The CDR3 DNA follows: TGTGCCAGCAGTTACGCGGGGGGGGCTAATGAAAAACTGTTTTTT.

Concerning this clonotype itself: This may be a read error: a much more frequent sequence differs by one nucleotide. The rearrangement uses TRBV5-5 and TRBJ1-2; D perhaps matches TRBD1 (6 bases). The CDR3 sequence is 14 residues long. CDR1 SGHKS and CDR2 YYEKEE come from the germline V gene (reference sequence). The CDR3, as DNA: TGCGCCAGCAGCTGGAGCGGACAGATCCATGGCTACACCTTC. Translation: CASSWSGQIHGYTF. The entire variable domain, with the rest obtained from reference TRBV5-5 and TRBJ1-2, is as follows: DAGVTQSPTHLIKTRGQQVTLRCSPISGHKSVSWYQQVLGQGPQFIFQYYEKEERGRGNFPDRFSARQFPNYSSELNVNALLLGDSALYLCASSWSGQIHGYTFGSGTRLTVV.

The chain joins TRBV19 to TRBJ1-6, with D possibly TRBD1 on 6 matching bases. Trimming shortened V by 9 bases and J by 0 bases, and 15 bases separated the two germline ends. Germline lookup yields CDR1 LNHDA and CDR2 SQIVND (reference sequence). The CDR3 is 16 amino acids. The CDR3 region has the DNA TGTGCCAGCAGTTCCAGAGGGGGCTCCTATAATTCACCCCTCCACTTT. This gives the protein CASSSRGGSYNSPLHF.